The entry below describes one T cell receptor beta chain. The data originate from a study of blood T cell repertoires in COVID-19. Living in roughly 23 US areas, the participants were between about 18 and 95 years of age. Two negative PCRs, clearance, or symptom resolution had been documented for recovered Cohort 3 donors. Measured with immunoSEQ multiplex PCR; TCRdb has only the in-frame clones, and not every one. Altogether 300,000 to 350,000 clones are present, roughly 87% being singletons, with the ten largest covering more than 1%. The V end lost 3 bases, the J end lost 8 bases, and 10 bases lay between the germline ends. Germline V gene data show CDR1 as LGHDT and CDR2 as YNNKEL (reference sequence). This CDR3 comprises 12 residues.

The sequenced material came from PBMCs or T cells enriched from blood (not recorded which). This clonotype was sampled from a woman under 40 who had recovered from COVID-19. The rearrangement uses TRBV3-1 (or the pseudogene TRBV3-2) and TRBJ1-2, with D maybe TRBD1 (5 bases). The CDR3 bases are TGTGCCAGCAGCCAGGGGCCCACCGGCTACACCTTC. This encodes CASSQGPTGYTF.